A selection of T cell receptor beta chains follows, all from one sample in a study of response to subunit inactivated influenza vaccine. One entry per CDR3 protein, called by TCRdb with MiXCR from the RT-PCR reads. The table records some 800,000 distinct CDR3 sequences, less than 25% of them present only once. Sequencing was performed on PBMCs from blood, taken less than 6 days after vaccination. These receptors all come from a man aged 50 or older who received an inactivated influenza vaccine. CDR3s include the opening cysteine and the closing phenylalanine or tryptophan. A D gene is named only where the DNA matches it firmly. Part of the rows lack a size; the others show once, few, many or a class for expanded clones.

J gene | clone size | D gene | V gene | CDR3 length | CDR3 protein | CDR3 DNA
TRBJ2-1 | - | - | TRBV7-2 | 13 | CASSSSREGEQFF | TGTGCCAGCAGCTCATCAAGGGAAGGGGAGCAGTTCTTC
TRBJ1-1 | - | TRBD1 | TRBV2 | 13 | CASRKTGAAEAFF | TGTGCCAGCAGGAAAACAGGGGCCGCTGAAGCTTTCTTT
TRBJ2-7 | - | TRBD1 | TRBV6-5 | 15 | CASSYSTGQGNEQYF | TGTGCCAGCAGTTATTCTACGGGACAGGGGAACGAGCAGTACTTC
TRBJ1-1 | few | - | TRBV6-5 | 17 | CASSYSTSPAPGTEAFF | TGTGCCAGCAGTTACTCGACCTCCCCGGCCCCAGGGACTGAAGCTTTCTTT
TRBJ2-7 | few | TRBD2 | TRBV12-3/TRBV12-4 | 14 | CASTFWGLAGEQYF | TGTGCCAGCACCTTTTGGGGACTAGCGGGAGAGCAGTACTTC
TRBJ1-1 | once | - | TRBV7-2 | 15 | CASSPMQAMNTEAFF | TGTGCCAGCAGCCCCATGCAGGCCATGAACACTGAAGCTTTCTTT
TRBJ2-7 | - | TRBD2 | TRBV28 | 14 | CASQTSGRAYEQYF | TGTGCCAGTCAGACTAGCGGGCGAGCCTACGAGCAGTACTTC
TRBJ2-6 | - | - | TRBV6-1 | 15 | CASTKTGSGANVLTF | TGTGCCAGCACCAAGACAGGCTCTGGGGCCAACGTCCTGACTTTC
TRBJ2-1 | few | - | TRBV5-5 | 16 | CASSLDSLSAYNEQFF | TGTGCCAGCAGCTTGGACTCCCTGTCCGCCTACAATGAGCAGTTCTTC
TRBJ2-5 | - | - | TRBV7-9 | 15 | CASSLWLGSEETQYF | TGTGCCAGCAGCTTATGGCTCGGATCGGAGGAGACCCAGTACTTC
TRBJ2-1 | - | TRBD2 | TRBV24-1 | 17 | CATSLAGGSSSYNEQFF | TGTGCCACCAGTCTAGCGGGAGGGTCGAGCTCCTACAATGAGCAGTTCTTC
TRBJ2-5 | - | TRBD1 | TRBV5-4 | 13 | CASSWDSQETQYF | TGTGCCAGCAGTTGGGACAGCCAAGAGACCCAGTACTTC
TRBJ2-7 | few | - | TRBV4-2 | 16 | CASSQGTRWALYEQYF | TGTGCCAGCAGCCAAGGGACCAGGTGGGCCCTATACGAGCAGTACTTC
TRBJ1-5 | - | - | TRBV6-1 | 15 | CASSKRQYSNQPQHF | TGTGCCAGCAGTAAGAGACAGTATAGCAATCAGCCCCAGCATTTT
TRBJ2-1 | - | TRBD1 | TRBV7-9 | 13 | CASSPTGWDEQFF | TGTGCCAGCAGTCCGACAGGGTGGGATGAGCAGTTCTTC
TRBJ2-3 | many | TRBD2 | TRBV20-1 | 15 | CSAHRHSGEKDTQYF | TGCAGTGCCCACCGACACAGCGGGGAAAAAGATACGCAGTATTTT
TRBJ2-7 | many | TRBD2 | TRBV7-2 | 16 | CASSPGLASPPYEQYF | TGTGCCAGCAGCCCGGGACTAGCGTCCCCTCCCTACGAGCAGTACTTC
TRBJ2-1 | - | - | TRBV27 | 15 | CASRTLPGSYNEQFF | TGTGCCAGCAGGACCCTACCGGGGTCCTACAATGAGCAGTTCTTC
TRBJ2-1 | many | TRBD1 | TRBV19 | 14 | CASRRDRGMDEQFF | TGTGCCAGTAGGAGGGACAGGGGTATGGATGAGCAGTTCTTC
TRBJ2-1 | - | TRBD2 | TRBV6-2/TRBV6-3 | 17 | CASGPAGGGPNYNEQFF | TGTGCCAGCGGCCCCGCGGGCGGGGGGCCGAACTACAATGAGCAGTTCTTC
TRBJ2-1 | few | TRBD2 | TRBV24-1 | 15 | CATRQTSGSTDEQFF | TGTGCCACCAGACAGACTAGCGGGAGCACCGATGAGCAGTTCTTC
TRBJ1-1 | - | TRBD1 | TRBV4-1 | 15 | CASRQPTGSDTEAFF | TGCGCCAGCAGACAACCGACAGGGTCGGACACTGAAGCTTTCTTT
TRBJ2-7 | few | - | TRBV10-3 | 12 | CAISEMGYEQYF | TGTGCCATCAGTGAAATGGGCTACGAGCAGTACTTC
TRBJ1-3 | - | - | TRBV27 | 14 | CASRQTPEGNTIYF | TGTGCCAGCAGGCAGACTCCTGAGGGAAACACCATATATTTT
TRBJ2-1 | - | TRBD2 | TRBV4-3 | 17 | CASSQILADVDYNEQFF | TGCGCCAGCAGCCAAATACTAGCGGACGTTGATTACAATGAGCAGTTCTTC
TRBJ2-1 | - | TRBD2 | TRBV6-5 | 18 | CASSYGRTSGGNYNEQFF | TGTGCCAGCAGTTACGGGCGGACTAGCGGGGGGAACTACAATGAGCAGTTCTTC
TRBJ2-1 | few | TRBD2 | TRBV6-4 | 16 | CASKVTSGSSYNEQFF | TGTGCCAGCAAGGTAACTAGCGGGAGCTCCTACAATGAGCAGTTCTTC
TRBJ2-2 | few | TRBD2 | TRBV6-2/TRBV6-3 | 17 | CASSQFASGGPTGELFF | TGTGCCAGCAGTCAATTCGCTAGCGGGGGTCCCACCGGGGAGCTGTTTTTT
TRBJ2-7 | - | - | TRBV23-1 | 21 | CASSPPAPDFFGEGSFYEQYF | TGCGCCAGCAGTCCCCCAGCCCCCGACTTTTTCGGGGAAGGGTCGTTCTACGAGCAGTACTTC
TRBJ2-7 | - | - | TRBV7-6 | 12 | CASAGQTYEQYF | TGTGCCAGCGCAGGACAGACCTACGAGCAGTACTTC
TRBJ1-1 | few | - | TRBV7-9 | 14 | CASSLPQGGTEAFF | TGTGCCAGCAGCTTACCACAGGGAGGCACTGAAGCTTTCTTT